These 8 T cell receptor beta chains were sequenced from one sample in a study of response to subunit inactivated influenza vaccine. TCRdb reprocessed the RT-PCR reads via MiXCR and lists one record per CDR3 protein. In the table there are approximately 530,000 distinct CDR3 sequences, 6.5% to 8% of which are singletons. The sample was PBMCs from blood, taken 23 months after vaccination. These receptors came from a man aged 45-69 years who received an inactivated influenza vaccine.

This clonotype was detected only a few times. Here the CDR3 DNA reads TGTGCCAGCAGCCGGGACACTTCTAACTATGGCTACACCTTC. Its translation: CASSRDTSNYGYTF. This rearrangement joins TRBV16 to TRBJ1-2; TRBD1 might be the D (6 bases). Germline loops: CDR1 KGHSY, CDR2 FQNENV. This CDR3 region has 14 residues. The V gene lost 4 bases and the J gene lost 0 bases, with 9 bases spanning the gap.

The sample holds a few counts of this clonotype. This chain connects TRBV5-1 to TRBJ2-1, with D uncertain. V was cut by 0 bases and J by 2 bases, with 9 bases left in between. The germline V gene encodes CDR1 SGHRS and CDR2 YFSETQ. The CDR3 spans 15 residues. This CDR3 reads CASSLGTVPYNEQFF. The CDR3 DNA reads TGCGCCAGCAGCTTGGGTACAGTTCCCTACAATGAGCAGTTCTTC.

The table lists this clonotype with many counts. The chain uses TRBV9 and TRBJ2-3, with TRBD2 matching 10 bases. The V gene end was trimmed by 4 bases and the J gene end by 3 bases; junction bases not matched to a gene: 11. This CDR3 spans 17 amino acids. Per germline, CDR1 SGDLS and CDR2 YYNGEE. DNA for the CDR3: TGTGCCAGCAGCCCTTATCGAGCGGGAGGGCTTACAGATACGCAGTATTTT. Its translation is CASSPYRAGGLTDTQYF.

V gene TRBV4-3 combines with J gene TRBJ1-1, with a weak D call TRBD1 (6 bases). Per germline, CDR1 LGHNA and CDR2 YSLEER. This CDR3 is built from 16 residues. The V end lost 0 bases, the J end lost 5 bases, and 16 bases lay between the germline ends. This CDR3 is CASSQDLPSQGTEAFF. The CDR3 DNA sequence: TGCGCCAGCAGCCAAGATTTACCGAGCCAGGGGACTGAAGCTTTCTTT.

Many counts were recorded for this clonotype. The rearrangement links TRBV20-1 to TRBJ2-1; tentative D call: TRBD2 (7 bases). The CDR3 totals 16 residues. CDR1 DFQATT and CDR2 SNEGSKA come from the germline V gene (reference sequence). The V end lost 0 bases, the J end lost 7 bases, and 19 bases lay between the germline ends. DNA for the CDR3: TGCAGTGCTAGAGATCCGAGGGGGGGCCGTATTAATGAGCAGTTCTTC. Translated, it gives CSARDPRGGRINEQFF.

V gene TRBV20-1 combines with J gene TRBJ2-3; 10 nucleotides align to TRBD2. This CDR3 comprises 15 residues. CDR1 is DFQATT, CDR2 SNEGSKA, per germline (reference sequence). V was clipped by 6 bases and J by 2 bases; unmatched bases: 8. CDR3 DNA: TGCAGTGCCTCGCGGACTAGCGGAGACACAGATACGCAGTATTTT. Translating it yields CSASRTSGDTDTQYF.

The genes are TRBV5-1 and TRBJ2-6, with a possible D match to TRBD1 (6 bases). Germline V lookup: CDR1 SGHRS, CDR2 YFSETQ. The CDR3 sequence is 17 residues long. Trimming cost V 4 bases and J 0 bases, with 14 bases left between them. The CDR3 coding sequence is TGCGCCAGCAGCCAAACCGGACAGCTCTCTGGGGCCAACGTCCTGACTTTC. This codes for CASSQTGQLSGANVLTF.

In DNA, the CDR3 is TGCGCCAGCAGCCAAGTTACAGGGAGGAGTTCTCCCCTCCACTTT. It translates to CASSQVTGRSSPLHF. The chain couples TRBV4-3 to TRBJ1-6; tentative D call: TRBD1 (6 bases). V was pared by 1 base and J by 13 bases, with 17 bases between. Germline V lookup: CDR1 LGHNA, CDR2 YSLEER. The CDR3 has 15 amino acids.